This entry features one T cell receptor (beta chain) sequence. Brentuximab vedotin exposure varied among the patients, all of whom had relapsed after autologous stem cell transplantation. These data come from a study of PD-1 blockade in classical Hodgkin lymphoma. As for the study in general: Patients were dosed intravenously with nivolumab at 3 mg/kg every 2 weeks.

Sequencing used immunoSEQ multiplex PCR; TCRdb keeps in-frame clones, though not all of them. The repertoire holds roughly 32,000 clones, with around 82% as singletons. In germline, CDR1 is GTSNPN, CDR2 SVGIG (reference sequence). The CDR3 totals 12 residues. V was clipped by 3 bases and J by 10 bases; unmatched bases: 8. Here the sequenced sample was peripheral blood mononuclear cells (PBMCs), taken at baseline. V and J are TRBV30 and TRBJ1-1; TRBD1 matches 7 bases. The TCR sequence derives from a human donor with classical Hodgkin lymphoma. The CDR3 region has the DNA TGTGCCTGGAGGGGACAGTTCTTGGCAGCTTTCTTT. It encodes CAWRGQFLAAFF.